Given below is one T cell receptor (beta chain) in context. Its target is unknown. Looked up from germline, CDR1 is KGHSH and CDR2 is LQKENI. V shed 1 base and J shed 6 bases, with 7 bases lying between them. The CDR3 spans 12 residues. The entry originates in a study of post-analysis software for immune sequencing data. Across the whole study: Relapsing-remitting, secondary progressive and progressive-relapsing multiple sclerosis courses were included.

Whole-study results and caveats: F measure clustering grouped samples strongly by preparation batch. When patients were compared with controls, roughly five TRBV segments were more frequent, TRBV5-6, TRBV5-1 and TRBV20-1 among them. There was significantly lower normalized Chao1 diversity in multiple sclerosis patients than in controls.

Tagging with unique molecular identifiers was a feature of the TCR beta cDNA libraries. Out of roughly 0.85 to 10 million T cells, roughly 0.5 million cDNA molecules were generated. Each CDR3 protein gets one entry after TCRdb re-called the PCR reads with MiXCR. The repertoire has about 760,000 distinct CDR3 sequences, around 27% of them found once; the top ten carry more than 0.55%. The origin of this receptor is a girl under 18 with multiple sclerosis. The rearrangement uses TRBV18 and TRBJ2-7, with D possibly matching TRBD2 (5 bases). The sequencing sample was made of blood. The CDR3 nucleotides read TGTGCCAGCTCACCACTCCGGGGCGAGCAGTACTTC. Its translation is CASSPLRGEQYF.